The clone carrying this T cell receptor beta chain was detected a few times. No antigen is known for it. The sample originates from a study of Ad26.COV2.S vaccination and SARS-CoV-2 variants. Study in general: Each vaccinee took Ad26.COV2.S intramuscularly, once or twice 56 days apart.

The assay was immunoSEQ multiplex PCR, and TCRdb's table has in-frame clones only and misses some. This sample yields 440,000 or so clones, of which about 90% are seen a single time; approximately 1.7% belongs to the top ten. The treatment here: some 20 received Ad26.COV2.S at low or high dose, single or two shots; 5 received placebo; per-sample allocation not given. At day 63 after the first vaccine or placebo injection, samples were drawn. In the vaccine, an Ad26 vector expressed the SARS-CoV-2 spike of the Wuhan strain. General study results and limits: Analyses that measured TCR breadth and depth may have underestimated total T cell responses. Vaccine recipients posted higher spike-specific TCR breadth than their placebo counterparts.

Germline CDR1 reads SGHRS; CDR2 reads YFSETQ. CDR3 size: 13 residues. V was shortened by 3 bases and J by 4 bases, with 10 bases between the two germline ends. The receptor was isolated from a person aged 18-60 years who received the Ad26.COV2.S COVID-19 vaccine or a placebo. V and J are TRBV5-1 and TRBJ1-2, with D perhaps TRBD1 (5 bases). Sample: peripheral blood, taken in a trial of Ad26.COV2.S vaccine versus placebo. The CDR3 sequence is CASSSGESYGYTF. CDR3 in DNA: TGCGCCAGCAGCTCGGGGGAGAGCTATGGCTACACCTTC.